The clone carrying this TCR beta chain counts as medium-sized (0.01 to 0.1%). What it binds is unknown. Germline assignment: CDR1 SGHRS and CDR2 YFSETQ. V was pared by 4 bases and J by 8 bases, with 13 bases between. This CDR3 region has 13 residues. This sample was taken from a study of HIV-infected patients and healthy controls. Study-wide results and caveats: Unequal distinct sequence numbers between patients and controls complicated comparisons. A major limitation was that merely sixteen HIV-infected individuals were processed.

Alpha and beta constant-region primers primed reverse transcription of about 500 ng RNA. Alpha and beta chain libraries were made separately by chain-specific third strand synthesis with multiplexing indices. Each CDR3 protein gets one entry after TCRdb re-called the 5' RACE reads with MiXCR. Of approximately 12,000 distinct CDR3 sequences listed, less than 10% are singletons. The repertoire came from unfractionated whole blood and reflected all unsorted peripheral T cells. The source is an adult with HIV infection. The donor label of this sample is uncertain. This rearrangement joins TRBV5-1 to TRBJ1-5; no firm D call. Sequenced here: blood, sampled before antiretroviral therapy. DNA of the CDR3: TGCGCCAGCAGCGAGGGCCCCCAAGAGCCCCAGCATTTT. This codes for CASSEGPQEPQHF.